One sample yielded the 22 T cell receptor beta chains listed below, sequenced in a study of breast tumors, draining lymph nodes, adjacent tissues. TCRdb processed the multiplex PCR reads anew with MiXCR; each CDR3 protein has one entry. The sample comprises tens of thousands of distinct CDR3 sequences, 63% of which are singletons, and 15% to 20% rests with the top ten. Sequenced material: breast tumor tissue. The receptors were sampled from a female donor with breast cancer. Some clones in this sample may be carry-over from other donors' samples.

The V call is TRBV7-3, the J call TRBJ2-3; TRBD2 is a possible D gene (6 bases). This CDR3 contains 14 residues. The V end was cut by 5 bases, the J end by 2 bases, with 11 bases between. Germline V gene lookup returns CDR1 SGHTA and CDR2 FQGTGA. The CDR3 loop reads CASSGGYFTDTQYF. The CDR3 DNA sequence: TGTGCCAGCAGCGGAGGGTACTTCACAGATACGCAGTATTTT. The full variable domain, completed using reference TRBV7-3 and TRBJ2-3, is GAGVSQTPSNKVTEKGKYVELRCDPISGHTALYWYRQSLGQGPEFLIYFQGTGAADDSGLPNDRFFAVRPEGSVSTLKIQRTERGDSAVYLCASSGGYFTDTQYFGPGTRLTVL.

Notes on this clonotype: The conserved closing phenylalanine or tryptophan is absent in this CDR3, likely reflecting a read error. CDR3 sequence reads: CASSSPTGNYGYTL. CDR3 DNA: TGTGCCAGCAGCTCCCCGACCGGGAATTATGGCTACACCCTC. The V gene is TRBV7-2, the J gene TRBJ1-2, with D unclear. The CDR3 loop spans 14 amino acids. V was shortened by 4 bases and J by 5 bases, with 14 bases between the two germline ends. Germline V lookup: CDR1 SGHTA, CDR2 FQGNSA.

This clonotype was observed at least ten times. The junction departs from germline at one end; a sequencing error may be responsible. The chain recombines TRBV7-2 with TRBJ1-2; possibly TRBD1 for D (6 bases). The germline gives CDR1 SGHTA, CDR2 FQGNSA. The CDR3 totals 15 residues. The CDR3 DNA is TGTGCCAGCAGCCCATGGGACACCGCCGTTTATGGCTACCCCTTC. As protein: CASSPWDTAVYGYPF.

In its sample, this clonotype was seen once. One end of the junction is discordant with germline, which a read error may explain. The chain recombines TRBV24-1 with TRBJ2-3; 7 nucleotides align to TRBD2. CDR3 length: 14 amino acids. From germline, CDR1 is KGHDR and CDR2 SFDVKD. The CDR3 nucleotides are TGTACCACCAGTGGGGGAGGGGCGGCAGATACGCAGTATTTT. Its protein is CTTSGGGAADTQYF.

This clonotype was found many times. A much more abundant neighbour one base away suggests this may be a read error. The chain couples TRBV6-1 to TRBJ2-7; tentative D call: TRBD2 (5 bases). Germline-derived CDR1 and CDR2 are MNHNS and SASEGT. V gave up 8 bases and J gave up 3 bases, with 20 bases separating them. This CDR3 is 15 amino acids long. CDR3 in amino acids: CASLPVFAGVYEQYF. In DNA form, the CDR3 reads TGTGCCAGCCTACCAGTATTCGCGGGCGTCTACGAGCAGTACTTC.

This chain joins TRBV7-2 and TRBJ2-3, with 10 nucleotides matching TRBD2. This CDR3 is built from 19 residues. After removal of 5 bases from V and 2 bases from J, the junction contained 16 bases not matched to a gene. CDR1 SGHTA and CDR2 FQGNSA come from the germline V gene. This CDR3 reads CASSLNRRLAGAVTDTQYF. DNA for the CDR3: TGTGCCAGCAGCCTGAATCGGCGGCTAGCGGGGGCGGTCACAGATACGCAGTATTTT.

This clonotype was counted many times. This chain uses TRBV20-1 with TRBJ1-1; D is unclear. V was clipped by 1 base and J by 3 bases, with 6 bases between them. The germline gives CDR1 DFQATT, CDR2 SNEGSKA (reference sequence). The CDR3 consists of 12 residues. CDR3 in amino acids: CSARAWDTEAFF. The CDR3, as DNA: TGCAGTGCTAGAGCGTGGGACACTGAAGCTTTCTTT.

This clonotype ranks as medium-sized. This rearrangement joins TRBV20-1 to TRBJ2-1; 7 bases align to TRBD2. Looked up from germline, CDR1 is DFQATT and CDR2 is SNEGSKA (reference sequence). This CDR3 has 14 residues. V dropped 6 bases and J dropped 0; count of bases not matched to a gene: 5. The CDR3 spells CSAVGGSSYNEQFF. CDR3 bases: TGCAGTGCAGTGGGCGGGAGCTCCTACAATGAGCAGTTCTTC.

The chain joins TRBV7-9 to TRBJ2-7; the match to TRBD1 covers 10 bases. This CDR3 has 15 residues. Germline CDR1 SEHNR, CDR2 FQNEAQ (reference sequence). V was pared by 4 bases and J by 6 bases, with 9 bases of the junction left unmatched. CDR3 DNA sequence: TGTGCCAGCAGCTCAACCAGGGACAGGGGCGGCGAGCAGTACTTC. Translation: CASSSTRDRGGEQYF.

This clonotype was observed at least ten times. The rearrangement joins TRBV12-3 or TRBV12-4 to TRBJ2-3, with 8 nucleotides matching TRBD1. Trimming at V came to 6 bases and at J to 1 base, leaving 6 bases not matched to a gene. The CDR3 covers 15 residues. The CDR3 spells CASSPWGQGTDTQYF. The CDR3, as DNA: TGTGCCAGCAGCCCTTGGGGACAGGGCACAGATACGCAGTATTTT.

The J gene is TRBJ1-5, the V gene TRBV25-1; 7 nucleotides align to TRBD1. From germline, CDR1 is MGHDK and CDR2 SYGVNS. There are 20 residues in the CDR3. With V trimmed by 6 bases and J by 0 bases, 20 bases remained unmatched. The CDR3 sequence is CASSLPNRDSRTNSNQPQHF. The CDR3 DNA reads as TGTGCCAGCAGCTTACCCAACCGGGACAGTAGGACGAATAGCAATCAGCCCCAGCATTTT.

V and J are TRBV20-1 and TRBJ1-2, with 11 bases fitting TRBD1. V shed 5 bases, J shed 7 bases, and the junction held 6 bases outside the gene matches. The CDR3 contains 13 residues. In germline, CDR1 is DFQATT, CDR2 SNEGSKA (reference sequence). The CDR3 loop is CSAQAGTGGGYTF. CDR3 coding DNA: TGCAGTGCTCAGGCCGGGACAGGGGGTGGCTACACCTTC.

This clonotype was detected a few times. This chain uses TRBV4-3 with TRBJ1-2, with D maybe TRBD1 (6 bases). The CDR3 covers 14 residues. Germline values: CDR1 LGHNA, CDR2 YSLEER. V was shortened by 2 bases and J by 6 bases, with 13 bases between the two germline ends. The CDR3 is CASSQSAGGHGYTF. CDR3 nucleotide sequence: TGCGCCAGCAGCCAATCGGCGGGGGGGCATGGCTACACCTTC.

This clonotype occurred many times. The J gene is TRBJ2-1, the V gene TRBV28; 11 bases map to TRBD2. Trimming at V came to 6 bases and at J to 7 bases, leaving 11 bases not matched to a gene. The CDR3 is 16 residues long. CDR1 and CDR2 (germline): MDHEN, SYDVKM. CDR3 coding DNA: TGTGCCAGCAGCTCAGTTAGCGGGAGGGCGGAGAATGAGCAGTTCTTC. Protein product: CASSSVSGRAENEQFF.

A few counts support this clonotype. The chain combines TRBV20-1 with TRBJ2-7, with TRBD1 matching over 7 bases. Germline CDR1 DFQATT, CDR2 SNEGSKA (reference sequence). V shed 6 bases, J shed 3 bases, and the junction held 5 bases outside the gene matches. The CDR3 totals 12 residues. The CDR3 sequence: CSAPGQSYEQYF. In DNA form, the CDR3 reads TGCAGTGCACCGGGACAGAGCTACGAGCAGTACTTC.

The CDR3 reads CASSASDADTQYF. CDR3 nucleotide sequence: TGTGCCAGCAGTGCTAGCGACGCAGATACGCAGTATTTT. The chain links TRBV2 to TRBJ2-3; maybe TRBD2 (6 bases). The CDR3 has 13 amino acids. Germline-derived CDR1 and CDR2 are SNHLY and FYNNEI. Trimming stripped 4 bases from V and 4 bases from J, with 9 bases between.

The sample holds one count of this clonotype. The rearrangement joins TRBV7-9 to TRBJ2-7; 10 positions match TRBD2. This CDR3 has 14 amino acids. V lost 5 bases to trimming and J lost 4 bases; unmatched junction nucleotides: 5. Germline V gene sequence: CDR1 SEHNR, CDR2 FQNEAQ (reference sequence). CDR3 amino acids: CASSPGLARYEQYF. CDR3 in DNA: TGTGCCAGCAGCCCGGGACTAGCGAGATACGAGCAGTACTTC.

On this clonotype itself: At one end the junction does not follow the germline gene, possibly because of a read error. The chain couples TRBV7-8 to TRBJ1-2; D may be TRBD1 (5 bases). CDR1 and CDR2 (germline): SGHVS, FQNEAQ. CDR3 length: 11 amino acids. The CDR3 region has the DNA TGTGCCAGCAGCTTAGTGCAGGGCACAGCCTTC. Amino acid sequence: CASSLVQGTAF.

The V gene is TRBV5-1, the J gene TRBJ2-3; 9 nucleotides match TRBD2. Looked up from germline, CDR1 is SGHRS and CDR2 is YFSETQ. This CDR3 is built from 15 residues. V shed 4 bases and J 3 bases; nucleotides not matched to a gene: 6. CDR3 sequence: CASSPGLAVTDTQYF. CDR3 DNA sequence: TGCGCCAGCAGCCCGGGACTAGCCGTGACAGATACGCAGTATTTT.

The CDR3 DNA follows: TGTGCCAGCAGTTTGCTACAGGGCTCCGGCTACACCTTC. It is translated as CASSLLQGSGYTF. This sequence joins TRBV12-3 or TRBV12-4 and TRBJ1-2; perhaps TRBD1 as D (6 bases). This CDR3 contains 13 residues. The V end lost 3 bases, the J end lost 8 bases, and 13 bases lay between the germline ends.

This chain joins TRBV5-6 and TRBJ1-5; D may be TRBD1 (6 bases). From germline, CDR1 is SGHDT and CDR2 YYEEEE. This CDR3 has 15 amino acids. Trimming pared 4 bases from V and 4 bases from J, leaving 15 bases between. The CDR3 here is CASSNRQDLNQPQHF. The DNA of the CDR3 is TGTGCCAGCAGCAACCGACAGGATCTAAATCAGCCCCAGCATTTT.

V usage is TRBV24-1 and J usage is TRBJ2-1; D ambiguous. Germline values: CDR1 KGHDR, CDR2 SFDVKD. V was cut by 1 base and J by 9 bases, with 6 bases left in between. This CDR3 contains 12 residues. This CDR3 is CATSDFTLEQFF. Here the CDR3 DNA reads TGTGCCACCAGTGATTTTACCCTTGAGCAGTTCTTC.